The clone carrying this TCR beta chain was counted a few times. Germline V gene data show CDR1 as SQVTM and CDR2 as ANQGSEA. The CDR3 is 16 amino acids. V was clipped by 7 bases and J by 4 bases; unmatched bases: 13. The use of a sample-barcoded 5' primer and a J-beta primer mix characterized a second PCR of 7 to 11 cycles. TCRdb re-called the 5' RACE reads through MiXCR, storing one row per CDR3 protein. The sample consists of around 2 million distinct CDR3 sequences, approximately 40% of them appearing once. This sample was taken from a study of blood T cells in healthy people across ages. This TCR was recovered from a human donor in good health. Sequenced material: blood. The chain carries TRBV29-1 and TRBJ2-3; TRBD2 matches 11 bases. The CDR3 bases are TGCAGCGCCAGAAGCGGACTAGCGGGTGCTCCAGATACGCAGTATTTT. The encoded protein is CSARSGLAGAPDTQYF.